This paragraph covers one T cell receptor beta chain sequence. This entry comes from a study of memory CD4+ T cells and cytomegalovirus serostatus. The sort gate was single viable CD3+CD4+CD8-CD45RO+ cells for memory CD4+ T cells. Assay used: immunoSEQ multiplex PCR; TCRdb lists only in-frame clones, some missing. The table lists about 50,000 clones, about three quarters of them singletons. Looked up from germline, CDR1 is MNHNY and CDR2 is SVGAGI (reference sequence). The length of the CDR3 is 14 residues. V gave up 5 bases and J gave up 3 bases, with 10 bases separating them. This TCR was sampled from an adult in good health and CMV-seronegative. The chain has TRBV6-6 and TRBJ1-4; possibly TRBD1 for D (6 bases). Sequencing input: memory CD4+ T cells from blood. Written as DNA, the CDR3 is TGTGCCAGCAGTGACAGGCTCTCTAATGAAAAACTGTTTTTT. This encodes CASSDRLSNEKLFF.